The T cell receptor beta chain described here comes from a study of blood T cell repertoires in COVID-19. In the study overall: Sites in the United States, Italy and Spain provided acute and convalescent COVID-19 samples. Sources were T cells, B-cell-depleted T cells, or PBMCs; the material itself was cDNA or gDNA.

Source study methods: Amplifying reference gene primers gave estimates of nucleated cell counts. Data came from immunoSEQ multiplex PCR; TCRdb stores just in-frame clones and leaves some out. That table furnishes V, J and clone size, whereas the DNA furnished D and trimming. The repertoire has 65,000 to 75,000 clones, roughly three quarters of them found once; the top ten carry 20% to 25%. Sequenced material: peripheral blood. This receptor was identified in an older man with acute or convalescent COVID-19.

The CDR3 DNA is TGCAGCGATCGACAGGGAAACACAGATACGCAGTATTTT. It codes for CSDRQGNTDTQYF. The chain joins TRBV29-1 to TRBJ2-3; 7 bases line up with TRBD1. V lost 7 bases and J lost 2; bases outside the gene matches: 6. This CDR3 is 13 amino acids long. Germline V gene sequence: CDR1 SQVTM, CDR2 ANQGSEA.